The subject of this entry is one TCR beta chain. The target antigen is unknown. The data belong to a study of cytomegalovirus exposure and HLA in healthy donors. General study results and limits: In vitro checks showed that a few CMV-associated chains really do target CMV antigens. Investigators reported 164 TCR beta chains as tied to cytomegalovirus.

There are 16 residues in the CDR3. Germline loops: CDR1 SGDLS, CDR2 YYNGEE. Deletions cut 3 bases from V and 2 bases from J, with 16 bases between. Clones were read by immunoSEQ multiplex PCR, and TCRdb kept only the in-frame ones, dropping some. The data contain some 230,000 clones, under 95% of them singletons. Sequencing was done on a sample of PBMCs. The receptor comes from a woman aged 18-35 years in good health and CMV-seronegative. The rearrangement links TRBV9 to TRBJ2-3, with D possibly matching TRBD1 (6 bases). DNA of the CDR3: TGTGCCAGCAGCGGCCCTGTCCGGGACACCACAGATACGCAGTATTTT. It translates to CASSGPVRDTTDTQYF.